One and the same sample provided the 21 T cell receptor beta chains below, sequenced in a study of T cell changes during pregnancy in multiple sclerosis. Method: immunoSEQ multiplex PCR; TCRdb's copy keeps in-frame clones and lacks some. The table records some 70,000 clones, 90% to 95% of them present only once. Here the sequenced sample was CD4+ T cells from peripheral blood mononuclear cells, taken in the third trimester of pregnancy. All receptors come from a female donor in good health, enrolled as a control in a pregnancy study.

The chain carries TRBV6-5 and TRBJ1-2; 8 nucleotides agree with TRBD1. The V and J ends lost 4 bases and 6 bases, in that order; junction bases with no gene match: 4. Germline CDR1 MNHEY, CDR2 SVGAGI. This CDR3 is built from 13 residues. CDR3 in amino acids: CASSSDRGDGYTF. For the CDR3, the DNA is TGTGCCAGCAGTTCCGACAGGGGAGATGGCTACACCTTC.

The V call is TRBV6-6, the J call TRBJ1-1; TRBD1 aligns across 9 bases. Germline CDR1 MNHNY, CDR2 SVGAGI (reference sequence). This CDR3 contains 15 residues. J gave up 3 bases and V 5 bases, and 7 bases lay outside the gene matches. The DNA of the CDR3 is TGTGCCAGCAGTAGTAACAGGGGGCAATACACTGAAGCTTTCTTT. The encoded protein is CASSSNRGQYTEAFF.

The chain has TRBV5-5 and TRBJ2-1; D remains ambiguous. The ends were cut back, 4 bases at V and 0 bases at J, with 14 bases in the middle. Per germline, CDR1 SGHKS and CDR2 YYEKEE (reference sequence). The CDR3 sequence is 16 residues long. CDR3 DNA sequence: TGTGCCAGCAGCGTCCCCCCTATGAGCTCCTACAATGAGCAGTTCTTC. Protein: CASSVPPMSSYNEQFF.

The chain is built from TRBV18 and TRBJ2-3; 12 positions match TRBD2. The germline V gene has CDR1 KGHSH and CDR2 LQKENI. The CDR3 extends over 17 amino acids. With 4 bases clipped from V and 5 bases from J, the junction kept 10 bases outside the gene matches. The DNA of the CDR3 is TGTGCCAGCTCACGCTCGACTAGCGGGGGACCGAGAGATACGCAGTATTTT. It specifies CASSRSTSGGPRDTQYF.

The CDR3 nucleotides read TGCGCCAGCAGCTTGGCCAACTCCCAGGGGACTGAAGCTTTCTTT. As protein: CASSLANSQGTEAFF. V is TRBV5-1 and J is TRBJ1-1, with a possible D match to TRBD1 (6 bases). CDR1 and CDR2 from the germline V gene are SGHRS and YFSETQ. V lost 0 bases to trimming and J lost 5 bases, with 14 bases between them. The CDR3 consists of 15 residues.

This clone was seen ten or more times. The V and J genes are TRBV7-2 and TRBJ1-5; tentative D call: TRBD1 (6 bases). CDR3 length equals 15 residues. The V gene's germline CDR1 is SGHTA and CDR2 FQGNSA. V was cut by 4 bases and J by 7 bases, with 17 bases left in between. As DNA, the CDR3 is TGTGCCAGCAGCTCGAGGGGGGGTTGGGAGCAGCCCCAGCATTTT. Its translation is CASSSRGGWEQPQHF.

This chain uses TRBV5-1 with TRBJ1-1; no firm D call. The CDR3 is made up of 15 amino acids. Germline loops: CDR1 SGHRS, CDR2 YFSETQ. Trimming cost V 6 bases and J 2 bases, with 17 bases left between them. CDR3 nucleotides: TGCGCCAGCACGGACGTTCCCACGGGAAACACTGAAGCTTTCTTT. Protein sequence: CASTDVPTGNTEAFF.

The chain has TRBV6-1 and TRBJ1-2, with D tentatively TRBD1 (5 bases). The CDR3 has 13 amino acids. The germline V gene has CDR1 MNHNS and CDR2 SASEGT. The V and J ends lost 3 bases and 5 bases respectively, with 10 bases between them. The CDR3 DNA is TGTGCCAGCAGTGAGGCAGGGATTTATGGCTACACCTTC. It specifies CASSEAGIYGYTF.

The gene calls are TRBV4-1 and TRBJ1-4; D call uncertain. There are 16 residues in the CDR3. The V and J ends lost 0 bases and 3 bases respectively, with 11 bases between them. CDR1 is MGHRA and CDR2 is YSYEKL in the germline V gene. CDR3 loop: CASSQDTISANEKLFF. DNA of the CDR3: TGCGCCAGCAGCCAAGATACCATAAGCGCTAATGAAAAACTGTTTTTT.

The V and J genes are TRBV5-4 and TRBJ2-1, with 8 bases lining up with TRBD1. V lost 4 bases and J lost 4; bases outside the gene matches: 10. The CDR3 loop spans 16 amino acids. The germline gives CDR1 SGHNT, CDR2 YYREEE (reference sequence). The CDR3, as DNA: TGTGCCAGCAGCCTGCCAGGGACAGGTATATACAATGAGCAGTTCTTC. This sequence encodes CASSLPGTGIYNEQFF.

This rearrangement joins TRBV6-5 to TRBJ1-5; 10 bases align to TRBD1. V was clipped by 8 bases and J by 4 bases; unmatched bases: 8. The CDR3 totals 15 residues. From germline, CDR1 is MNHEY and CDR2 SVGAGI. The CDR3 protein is CASGTGASLNQPQHF. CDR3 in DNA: TGTGCCAGCGGGACAGGGGCCTCCCTAAATCAGCCCCAGCATTTT.

CDR3 sequence reads: CASSPITDTQYF. The CDR3, as DNA: TGTGCCAGCAGCCCTATCACAGATACGCAGTATTTT. The chain carries TRBV7-9 and TRBJ2-3; D not resolved. The CDR3 has 12 residues. Trimming shortened V by 5 bases and J by 2 bases, and 5 bases separated the two germline ends. The V gene's germline CDR1 is SEHNR and CDR2 FQNEAQ (reference sequence).

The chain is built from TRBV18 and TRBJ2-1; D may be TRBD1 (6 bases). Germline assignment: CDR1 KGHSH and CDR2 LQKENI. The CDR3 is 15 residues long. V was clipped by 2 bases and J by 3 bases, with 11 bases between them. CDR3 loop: CASSPTTGRYNEQFF. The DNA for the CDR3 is TGTGCCAGCTCACCAACTACAGGGCGCTACAATGAGCAGTTCTTC.

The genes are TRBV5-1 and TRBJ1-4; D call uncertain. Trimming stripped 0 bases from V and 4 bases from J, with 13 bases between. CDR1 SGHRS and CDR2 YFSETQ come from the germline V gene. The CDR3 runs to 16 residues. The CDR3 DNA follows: TGCGCCAGCAGCTTGGGGACTTCCCTGGGTAATGAAAAACTGTTTTTT. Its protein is CASSLGTSLGNEKLFF.

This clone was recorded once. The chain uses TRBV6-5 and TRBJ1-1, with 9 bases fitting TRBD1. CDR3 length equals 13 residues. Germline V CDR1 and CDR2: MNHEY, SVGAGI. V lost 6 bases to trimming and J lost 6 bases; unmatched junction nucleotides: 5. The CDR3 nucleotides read TGTGCCAGCAGACGGACAGGGGATGCTGAAGCTTTCTTT. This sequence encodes CASRRTGDAEAFF.

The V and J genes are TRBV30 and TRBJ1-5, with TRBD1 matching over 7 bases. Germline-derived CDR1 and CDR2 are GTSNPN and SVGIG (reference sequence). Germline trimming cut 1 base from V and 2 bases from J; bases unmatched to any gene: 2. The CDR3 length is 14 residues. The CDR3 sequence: CAWSAGTGNQPQHF. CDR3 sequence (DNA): TGTGCCTGGAGTGCCGGGACAGGCAATCAGCCCCAGCATTTT.

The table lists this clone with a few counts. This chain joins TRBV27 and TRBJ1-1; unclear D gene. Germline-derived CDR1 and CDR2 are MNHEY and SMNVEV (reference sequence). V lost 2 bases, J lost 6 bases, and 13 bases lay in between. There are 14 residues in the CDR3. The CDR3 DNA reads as TGTGCCAGCAGTTTAGAGCTGGGGAGGGCTGAAGCTTTCTTT. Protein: CASSLELGRAEAFF.

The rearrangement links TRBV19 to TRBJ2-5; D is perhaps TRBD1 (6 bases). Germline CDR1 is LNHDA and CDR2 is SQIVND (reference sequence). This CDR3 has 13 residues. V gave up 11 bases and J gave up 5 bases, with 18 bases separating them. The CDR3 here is CASQGQGRETQYF. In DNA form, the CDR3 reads TGTGCCTCCCAGGGGCAGGGTAGGGAGACCCAGTACTTC.

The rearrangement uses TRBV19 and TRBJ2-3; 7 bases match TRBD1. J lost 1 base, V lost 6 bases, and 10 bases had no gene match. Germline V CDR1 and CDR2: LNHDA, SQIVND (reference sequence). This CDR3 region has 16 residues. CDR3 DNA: TGTGCCAGTAGGAGTAATCGGGACAGCGGCACAGATACGCAGTATTTT. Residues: CASRSNRDSGTDTQYF.

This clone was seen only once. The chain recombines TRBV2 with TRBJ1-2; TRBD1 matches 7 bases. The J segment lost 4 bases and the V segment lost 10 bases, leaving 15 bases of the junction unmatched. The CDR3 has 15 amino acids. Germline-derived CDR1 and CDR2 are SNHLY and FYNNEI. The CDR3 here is CATFDEGAISYGYTF. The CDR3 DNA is TGTGCCACCTTTGACGAGGGGGCGATTAGCTATGGCTACACCTTC. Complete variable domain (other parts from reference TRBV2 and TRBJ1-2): EPEVTQTPSHQVTQMGQEVILRCVPISNHLYFYWYRQILGQKVEFLVSFYNNEISEKSEIFDDQFSVERPDGSNFTLKIRSTKLEDSAMYFCATFDEGAISYGYTFGSGTRLTVV.

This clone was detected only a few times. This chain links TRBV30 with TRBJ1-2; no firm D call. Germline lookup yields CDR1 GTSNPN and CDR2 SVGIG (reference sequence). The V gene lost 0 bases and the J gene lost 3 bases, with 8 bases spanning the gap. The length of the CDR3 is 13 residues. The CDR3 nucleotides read TGTGCCTGGAGTGTACTATTGGACTATGGCTACACCTTC. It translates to CAWSVLLDYGYTF.